This T cell receptor (beta chain) was documented in a study of T cells after yellow fever vaccination (dated by TCRdb to between 2018 and 2021). With respect to the entire study: The SMART-Seq v4 Ultra Low Input RNA kit was used to prepare libraries from fractions with low cell numbers. Blood was drawn at multiple timepoints before and after primary and secondary immunization, with bulk PBMC replicates and cell subsets isolated. The cohort comprised two healthy male donors, one aged 18 to 30 and one aged 30 to 39 years. To track T-cell clones before and after primary and booster YFV17D yellow fever vaccination, bulk TCR alpha and beta repertoires were sequenced longitudinally. Results the study describes overall, beyond this receptor: The study included only a couple of donors, which limits how far the findings can be generalized. The secondary T-cell response was found to be weaker but faster than the primary response, with a peak reached on day 5 rather than on day 15. A small share of clonotypes occurred in both CD4 and CD8 compartments, likely arising from convergent recombination. Computational filtering was required because FACS-sorted repertoires could contain abundant contaminating clonotypes from the bulk population. Most clones expanded after primary vaccination (96% of CD4 and roughly 88% of CD8) were re-detected after the booster, suggesting that broad memory maintenance occurred.

This clonotype was counted ten times or more. It has no known antigen specificity. Within one base of it there is no much larger clone, and no base qualities were kept. The sequencer listed for this sample is Illumina NovaSeq 6000. TCR cDNA was synthesized by 5'RACE template switching, which introduced a universal primer site and unique molecular identifiers. Priming of cDNA synthesis was performed from both the TCR alpha and TCR beta constant segments. Library amplification involved two PCR steps, and the second step added sample barcodes and sequencing adapters. Sequencing of libraries was performed on Illumina HiSeq 2500 (2x100 bp) or NovaSeq (2x150 bp). As for the authors' bioinformatics: MIGEC was used to demultiplex reads and collapse the reads into UMI consensus sequences, and MiXCR was used for V(D)J alignment. Vaccine-responding clonotypes were defined with edgeR using replicate PBMC samples, requiring FDR below 0.01 and a log2 fold change above 5 up to day 15. CD4 or CD8 identity was assigned to each bulk clonotype according to whether the clonotype was present at higher abundance in the sequenced CD4 repertoire or the sequenced CD8 repertoire. The public sequencing data were trimmed at Q25 with fastp and processed into clonotypes with MiXCR by TCRdb, which kept only in-frame beta chains. Each entry merges the rows of one CDR3 protein and shows their most common DNA and genes. The V and J calls were determined by TCRdb, not by the authors. In this sample the table shows 250,000 to 400,000 distinct CDR3 sequences, over 3.5% of which occur a single time. Just under 20% of the sample comes from the top ten.

According to the study, the label for this sample's treatment or condition signals: live attenuated yellow fever vaccine strain. At every blood-draw timepoint, two biological replicates of bulk PBMCs were collected. A standard Ficoll-Paque protocol was used to isolate PBMCs from peripheral blood. RNA was extracted with TriZol from bulk PBMCs, CD4 and CD8 fractions, and dextramer-positive and dextramer-negative fractions. Sequenced here: PBMCs, sampled 15 days after the yellow fever booster vaccination. This receptor was taken from a man aged 18 to 30 who received the YFV17D yellow fever vaccine.

The nucleotide sequence reads TGTGCCAGCTCAAGGCAAACCGGGACAGGGGTGCGTGGCTACACCTTC. Translated, it gives CASSRQTGTGVRGYTF. The chain is encoded by TRBV6-6 joined to TRBJ1-2, with 10 bases aligning to TRBD1. There are 16 amino acids in the CDR3, from cysteine to phenylalanine inclusive. The entry retains the CDR3 DNA only, 48 bases that are in frame from base 1. In the germline V gene (reference sequence), CDR1 corresponds to MNHNY and CDR2 to SVGAGI. Trimming accounts for 8 bases at V and 7 bases at J, while the number of junction bases matched to no gene is 16.